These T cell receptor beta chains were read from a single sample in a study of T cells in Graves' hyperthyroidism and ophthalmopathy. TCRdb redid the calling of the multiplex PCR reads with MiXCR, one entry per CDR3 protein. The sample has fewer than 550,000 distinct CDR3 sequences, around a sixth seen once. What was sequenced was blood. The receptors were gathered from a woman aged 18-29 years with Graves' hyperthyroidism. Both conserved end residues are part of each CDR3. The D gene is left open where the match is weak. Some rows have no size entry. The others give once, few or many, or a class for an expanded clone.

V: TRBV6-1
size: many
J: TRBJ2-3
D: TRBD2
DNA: TGTGCCAGCAGCCAAGCGGGAGGGCACCTGAATGGTAGGACAGATACGCAGTATTTT
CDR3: CASSQAGGHLNGRTDTQYF

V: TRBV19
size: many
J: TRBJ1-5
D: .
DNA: TGTGCCAGTAGACCGGGGCAGGGAGGTAATCAGCCCCAGCATTTT
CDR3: CASRPGQGGNQPQHF

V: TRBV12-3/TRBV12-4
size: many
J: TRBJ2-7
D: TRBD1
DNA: TGTGCCAGCACCCCCCTGAGGACAGGGGTCGGCGAGCAGTACTTC
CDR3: CASTPLRTGVGEQYF

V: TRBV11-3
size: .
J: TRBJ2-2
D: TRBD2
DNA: TGTGCCAGCAGCACCGGACTAGCGGGAGGGTACGGGGAGCTGTTTTTT
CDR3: CASSTGLAGGYGELFF

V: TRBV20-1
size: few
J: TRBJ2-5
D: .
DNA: TGCAGTGCTACTGGGGACATTGAAGAGACCCAGTACTTC
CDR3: CSATGDIEETQYF

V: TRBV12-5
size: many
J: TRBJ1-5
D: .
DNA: TGTGCTAGTGGTTTGGTACTCGGTTATAGCAATCAGCCCCAGCATTTT
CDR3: CASGLVLGYSNQPQHF

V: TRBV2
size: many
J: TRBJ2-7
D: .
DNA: TGTGCCAGCAGTGAAGAGGTGTTTCGGGAGCAGTACTTC
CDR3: CASSEEVFREQYF

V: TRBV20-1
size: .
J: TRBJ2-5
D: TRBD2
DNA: TGCAGTGCTTGGACTAGCGGGGAGACCCAGTACTTC
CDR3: CSAWTSGETQYF

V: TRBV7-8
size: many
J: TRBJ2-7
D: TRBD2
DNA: TGTGCCAGCAGCCCGGGACTAGCGGGAGCGGGGAGCTACGAGCAGTACTTC
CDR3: CASSPGLAGAGSYEQYF

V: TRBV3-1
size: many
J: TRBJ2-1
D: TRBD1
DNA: TGTGCCAGCAGCCAAGGACAGGGTGGTTTCGGTGAGCAGTTCTTC
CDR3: CASSQGQGGFGEQFF

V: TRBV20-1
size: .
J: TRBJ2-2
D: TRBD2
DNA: TGCAGTGCTAGCTTCGGACTAGCGGGGGGGACCTCAGTGGGGGAGCTGTTTTTT
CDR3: CSASFGLAGGTSVGELFF

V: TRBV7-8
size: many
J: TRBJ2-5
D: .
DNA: TGTGCCAGCAGCAAATTAACAGGTTGGCAAGAGACCCAGTACTTC
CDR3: CASSKLTGWQETQYF

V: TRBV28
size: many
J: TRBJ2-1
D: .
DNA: TGTGCCAGCAGCCCAAAGCGAGAGCAGTTCTTC
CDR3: CASSPKREQFF

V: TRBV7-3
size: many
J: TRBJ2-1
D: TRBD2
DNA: TGTGCCAGCAGCCCGAGCGGGAAGTCCTACAATGAGCAGTTCTTC
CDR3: CASSPSGKSYNEQFF

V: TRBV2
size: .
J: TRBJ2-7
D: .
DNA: TGTGCCAGCAGTGAAAGGTCCTTCCGGGAGAAATCCTACGAGCAGTACTTC
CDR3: CASSERSFREKSYEQYF

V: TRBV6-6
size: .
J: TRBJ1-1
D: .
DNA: TGTGCCAGCAGTTACGGGGCAGGGCAGCGCACTGAAGCTTTCTTT
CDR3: CASSYGAGQRTEAFF

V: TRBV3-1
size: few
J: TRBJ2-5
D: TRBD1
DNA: TGTGCCAGCAGCCAGGTCTCGACAGGGGGAATCGCCGAGGACTTC
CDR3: CASSQVSTGGIAEDF

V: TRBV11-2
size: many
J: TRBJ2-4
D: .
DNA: TGTGCCACTAACAAAAACATTCAGTACTTC
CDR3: CATNKNIQYF

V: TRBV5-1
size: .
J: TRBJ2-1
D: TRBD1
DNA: TGCGCCAGCAGCTTTAAATCGGGGACAGGGACGAATGAGCAGTTCTTC
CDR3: CASSFKSGTGTNEQFF

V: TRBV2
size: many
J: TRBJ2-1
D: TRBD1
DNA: TGTGCCAGCAGTGGGACAGGTCCGTTCTTC
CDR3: CASSGTGPFF

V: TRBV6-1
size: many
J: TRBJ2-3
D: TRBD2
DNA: TGTGCCAGCAGTGCTACTAGCGGGAGTCCAGATACGCAGTATTTT
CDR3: CASSATSGSPDTQYF

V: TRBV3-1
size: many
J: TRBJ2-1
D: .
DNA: TGTGCCAGCAGCCAAGAGCTAGTTACCTACAATGAGCAGTTCTTC
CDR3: CASSQELVTYNEQFF

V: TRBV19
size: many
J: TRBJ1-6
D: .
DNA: TGTGCCAGTAGTACGGGCAGGGCGATTAATAATTCACCCCTCCACTTT
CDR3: CASSTGRAINNSPLHF

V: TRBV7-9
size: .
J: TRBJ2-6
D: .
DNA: TGTGCCAGCAGCCCCCCCGCCTCCTCTGGGGCCAACGTCCTGACTTTC
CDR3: CASSPPASSGANVLTF

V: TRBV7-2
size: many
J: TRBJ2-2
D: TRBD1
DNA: TGTGCCAGCAGCCCGACAGGGTGGAACACCGGGGAGCTGTTTTTT
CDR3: CASSPTGWNTGELFF

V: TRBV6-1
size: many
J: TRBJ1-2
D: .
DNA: TGTGCCAGCAGACCCAAAGGCCTGTTGGGCTACACCTTC
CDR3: CASRPKGLLGYTF

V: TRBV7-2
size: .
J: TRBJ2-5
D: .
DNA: TGCGCCAGCAGCTTAGGAGGGGGCTCGGATGAGACCCAGTACTTC
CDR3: CASSLGGGSDETQYF

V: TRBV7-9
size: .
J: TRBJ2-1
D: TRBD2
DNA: TGTGCCAGCAGCTTTAGCGGGAGGGCCTACAATGAGCAGTTCTTC
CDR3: CASSFSGRAYNEQFF

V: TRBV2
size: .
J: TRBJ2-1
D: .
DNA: TGTGCCAGCCGGAGGGGGGAGCAGTTCTTC
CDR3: CASRRGEQFF

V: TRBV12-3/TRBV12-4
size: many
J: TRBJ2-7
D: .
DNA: TGTGCCAGCACTAGGGGACAAGTGATCTACGAGCAGTACTTC
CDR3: CASTRGQVIYEQYF

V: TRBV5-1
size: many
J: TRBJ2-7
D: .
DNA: TGCGCCAGCAGCTTAAACGGTTTCTACGAGCAGTACTTC
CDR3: CASSLNGFYEQYF

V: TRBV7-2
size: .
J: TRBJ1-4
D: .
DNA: TGTGCCAGCAGCTTCGCCTCCCGCGGGGATGAAAAACTGTTTTTT
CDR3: CASSFASRGDEKLFF

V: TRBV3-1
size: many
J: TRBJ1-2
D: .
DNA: TGTGCCAGCAGCCAAGAAACAGTATCTTATGGCTACACCTTC
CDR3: CASSQETVSYGYTF

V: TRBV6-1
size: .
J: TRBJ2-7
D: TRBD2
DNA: TGTGCCGGATCTAGCGGGAGGGTTTACGAGCAGTACTTC
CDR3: CAGSSGRVYEQYF

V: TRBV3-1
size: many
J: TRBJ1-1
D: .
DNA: TGTGCCAGCAGCCAAGGTTCCTCGGGGACTGAAGCTTTCTTT
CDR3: CASSQGSSGTEAFF

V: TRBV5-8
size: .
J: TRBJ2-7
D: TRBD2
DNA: TGTGCCAGCAGCTCGGGACTAAAATACGAGCAGTACTTC
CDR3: CASSSGLKYEQYF

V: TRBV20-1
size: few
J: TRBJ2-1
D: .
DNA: TGCAGTGCTAGATTCCCAGGTTTCAATGAGCAGTTCTTC
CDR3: CSARFPGFNEQFF

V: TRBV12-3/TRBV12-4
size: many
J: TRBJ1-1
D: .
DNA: TGTGCCAGCAGTTATACATCGCGGTTCACTGAAGCTTTCTTT
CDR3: CASSYTSRFTEAFF

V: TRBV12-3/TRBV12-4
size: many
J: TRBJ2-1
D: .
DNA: TGTGCCAGCAGTTCCTCGTTGGGAGCCGATGAGCAGTTCTTC
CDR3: CASSSSLGADEQFF

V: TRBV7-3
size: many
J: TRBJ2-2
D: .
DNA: TGTGCCAGCAGCCGCGGACTTGGGGGCAGTGGCGGGGAGCTGTTTTTT
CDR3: CASSRGLGGSGGELFF

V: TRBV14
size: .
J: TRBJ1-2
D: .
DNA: TGTGCCAGCAGCAGAGAGGGTAGGGCCTATGGCTACACCTTC
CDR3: CASSREGRAYGYTF

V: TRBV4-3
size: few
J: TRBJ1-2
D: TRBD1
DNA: TGCGCCAGCAGCCAAGAGGACAGGAAGCCGTATGGCTACACCTTC
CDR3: CASSQEDRKPYGYTF

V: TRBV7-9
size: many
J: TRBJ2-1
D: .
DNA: TGTGCCAGCAGCTCCACTCAACGCGGGGCCCACAATGAGCAGTTCTTC
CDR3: CASSSTQRGAHNEQFF

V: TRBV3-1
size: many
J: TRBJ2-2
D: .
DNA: TGTGCCAGCCGGGACTTGATCACCGGGGAGCTGTTTTTT
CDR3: CASRDLITGELFF

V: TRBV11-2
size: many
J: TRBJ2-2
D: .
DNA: TGTGCCAGCAGCGGTGGACAGACATCTTACACCGGGGAGCTGTTTTTT
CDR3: CASSGGQTSYTGELFF

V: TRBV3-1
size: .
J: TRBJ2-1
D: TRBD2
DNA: TGTGCCAGCAGCCAAGGACTAGCGGGTGGCAATGAGCAGTTCTTC
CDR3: CASSQGLAGGNEQFF

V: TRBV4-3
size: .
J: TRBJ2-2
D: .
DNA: TGCGCCAGCAGCCAAGAGTTGGGGACGTTAGCAGGGGAGCTGTTTTTT
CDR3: CASSQELGTLAGELFF

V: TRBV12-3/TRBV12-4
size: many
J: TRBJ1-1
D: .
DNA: TGTGCCAGCGGACCGGGACTCAAGGACACTGAAGCTTTCTTT
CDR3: CASGPGLKDTEAFF

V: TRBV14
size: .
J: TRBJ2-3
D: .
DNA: TGTGCCAGCAGCCAGCAGGGTTTTAGCACAGATACGCAGTATTTT
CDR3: CASSQQGFSTDTQYF

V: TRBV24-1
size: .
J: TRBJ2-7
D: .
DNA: TGTGCCACCAGTGCTACAGGAGGTTTCGACGAGCAGTACTTC
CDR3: CATSATGGFDEQYF

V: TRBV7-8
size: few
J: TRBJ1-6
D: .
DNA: TGTGCCAGCAATCGGGGGAGGGGCGCCGATAATTCACCCCTCCACTTT
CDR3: CASNRGRGADNSPLHF